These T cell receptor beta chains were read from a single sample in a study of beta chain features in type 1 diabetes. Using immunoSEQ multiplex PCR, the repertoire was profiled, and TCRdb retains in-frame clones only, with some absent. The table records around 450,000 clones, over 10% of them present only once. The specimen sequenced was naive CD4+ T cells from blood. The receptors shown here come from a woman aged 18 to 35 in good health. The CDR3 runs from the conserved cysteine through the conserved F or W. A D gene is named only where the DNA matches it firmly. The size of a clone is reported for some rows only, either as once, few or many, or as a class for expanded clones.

cdr3_aa: CASSWGDTPNTEAFF
cdr3_nt: TGTGCCAGCAGCTGGGGGGACACCCCGAACACTGAAGCTTTCTTT
j_call: TRBJ1-1
cdr3_length: 15
v_call: TRBV7-8
d_call: .
clone_size: few

cdr3_aa: CASSIGPVADTQYF
cdr3_nt: TGTGCCAGTAGTATCGGGCCTGTGGCAGATACGCAGTATTTT
j_call: TRBJ2-3
cdr3_length: 14
v_call: TRBV19
d_call: .
clone_size: few

cdr3_aa: CASMGRAEAFF
cdr3_nt: TGTGCCAGCATGGGCAGGGCTGAAGCTTTCTTT
j_call: TRBJ1-1
cdr3_length: 11
v_call: TRBV28
d_call: .
clone_size: few

cdr3_aa: CASSAGADPTGNQPQHF
cdr3_nt: TGTGCCAGCAGCGCAGGGGCCGACCCTACGGGCAATCAGCCCCAGCATTTT
j_call: TRBJ1-5
cdr3_length: 17
v_call: TRBV9
d_call: .
clone_size: .

cdr3_aa: CSVMGVTYTGELFF
cdr3_nt: TGCAGCGTCATGGGGGTTACCTACACCGGGGAGCTGTTTTTT
j_call: TRBJ2-2
cdr3_length: 14
v_call: TRBV29-1
d_call: .
clone_size: .

cdr3_aa: CSVVGRVDTGELFF
cdr3_nt: TGCAGCGTTGTAGGCAGGGTCGACACCGGGGAGCTGTTTTTT
j_call: TRBJ2-2
cdr3_length: 14
v_call: TRBV29-1
d_call: .
clone_size: few

cdr3_aa: CASSVGPPLAGVSNEQFF
cdr3_nt: TGTGCCAGCAGCGTAGGGCCCCCCCTAGCGGGAGTTAGCAATGAGCAGTTCTTC
j_call: TRBJ2-1
cdr3_length: 18
v_call: TRBV9
d_call: TRBD2
clone_size: .

cdr3_aa: CAWSTGQGLYEQYF
cdr3_nt: TGTGCTTGGTCAACGGGACAGGGCCTCTACGAGCAGTACTTC
j_call: TRBJ2-7
cdr3_length: 14
v_call: TRBV30
d_call: TRBD1
clone_size: few

cdr3_aa: CASSKHGASTDTQYF
cdr3_nt: TGTGCCAGCAGCAAGCACGGGGCAAGCACAGATACGCAGTATTTT
j_call: TRBJ2-3
cdr3_length: 15
v_call: TRBV7-9
d_call: .
clone_size: few

cdr3_aa: CASRGPYGYTF
cdr3_nt: TGTGCCAGCAGAGGTCCCTATGGCTACACCTTC
j_call: TRBJ1-2
cdr3_length: 11
v_call: TRBV7-2
d_call: .
clone_size: few

cdr3_aa: CASSLQGTARDTQYF
cdr3_nt: TGTGCCAGCAGCCTGCAAGGGACCGCAAGGGATACGCAGTATTTT
j_call: TRBJ2-3
cdr3_length: 15
v_call: TRBV4-2
d_call: .
clone_size: few

cdr3_aa: CASSRKGAETQYF
cdr3_nt: TGCGCCAGCAGCCGGAAGGGGGCCGAGACCCAGTACTTC
j_call: TRBJ2-5
cdr3_length: 13
v_call: TRBV5-1
d_call: TRBD1
clone_size: .

cdr3_aa: CASITGAAGYNEQFF
cdr3_nt: TGTGCCAGCATAACAGGGGCCGCGGGCTACAATGAGCAGTTCTTC
j_call: TRBJ2-1
cdr3_length: 15
v_call: TRBV28
d_call: TRBD1
clone_size: .

cdr3_aa: CATSRAAQETQYF
cdr3_nt: TGTGCCACCAGCAGGGCAGCTCAAGAGACCCAGTACTTC
j_call: TRBJ2-5
cdr3_length: 13
v_call: TRBV15
d_call: .
clone_size: .

cdr3_aa: CATSNRLVDTQYF
cdr3_nt: TGTGCCACCAGCAACAGACTAGTGGATACGCAGTATTTT
j_call: TRBJ2-3
cdr3_length: 13
v_call: TRBV15
d_call: .
clone_size: .

cdr3_aa: CASSLVANTGELFF
cdr3_nt: TGTGCCAGCAGCTTAGTCGCGAACACCGGGGAGCTGTTTTTT
j_call: TRBJ2-2
cdr3_length: 14
v_call: TRBV7-2
d_call: .
clone_size: .

cdr3_aa: CASSPRGPVGENIQYF
cdr3_nt: TGTGCCAGCAGCCCCCGGGGCCCGGTGGGAGAAAACATTCAGTACTTC
j_call: TRBJ2-4
cdr3_length: 16
v_call: TRBV5-4
d_call: .
clone_size: .

cdr3_aa: CASSVGGNSYNEQFF
cdr3_nt: TGTGCCAGCAGTGTGGGCGGGAACTCCTACAATGAGCAGTTCTTC
j_call: TRBJ2-1
cdr3_length: 15
v_call: TRBV2
d_call: .
clone_size: .

cdr3_aa: CASIRRDEQFF
cdr3_nt: TGTGCCAGTATTCGAAGGGATGAGCAGTTCTTC
j_call: TRBJ2-1
cdr3_length: 11
v_call: TRBV2
d_call: .
clone_size: .

cdr3_aa: CATSRGASETQYF
cdr3_nt: TGTGCCACCAGCAGAGGTGCCTCAGAGACCCAGTACTTC
j_call: TRBJ2-5
cdr3_length: 13
v_call: TRBV15
d_call: .
clone_size: few

cdr3_aa: CASSPQDGGMDTQYF
cdr3_nt: TGTGCCAGCAGTCCCCAGGACGGGGGGATGGATACGCAGTATTTT
j_call: TRBJ2-3
cdr3_length: 15
v_call: TRBV6-5
d_call: TRBD2
clone_size: .

cdr3_aa: CASSLGRGRNLNTEAFF
cdr3_nt: TGTGCCAGCAGCTTAGGACGGGGACGGAATTTGAACACTGAAGCTTTCTTT
j_call: TRBJ1-1
cdr3_length: 17
v_call: TRBV13
d_call: .
clone_size: few

cdr3_aa: CASSQGTLLDKTQPQHF
cdr3_nt: TGTGCCAGCAGCCAAGGGACGCTTCTGGACAAGACTCAGCCCCAGCATTTT
j_call: TRBJ1-5
cdr3_length: 17
v_call: TRBV4-2
d_call: .
clone_size: few

cdr3_aa: CASRVTQAANEQFF
cdr3_nt: TGTGCCAGCAGGGTAACGCAGGCCGCCAATGAGCAGTTCTTC
j_call: TRBJ2-1
cdr3_length: 14
v_call: TRBV6-6
d_call: .
clone_size: few

cdr3_aa: CASSPGGEGSPLHF
cdr3_nt: TGCGCCAGCAGCCCGGGAGGGGAAGGCTCACCCCTCCACTTT
j_call: TRBJ1-6
cdr3_length: 14
v_call: TRBV5-1
d_call: .
clone_size: few

cdr3_aa: CASSPRITSGAADTQYF
cdr3_nt: TGTGCCAGCTCACCTCGAATAACTAGCGGGGCAGCGGATACGCAGTATTTT
j_call: TRBJ2-3
cdr3_length: 17
v_call: TRBV18
d_call: TRBD2
clone_size: few

cdr3_aa: CASSEGQHYGYTF
cdr3_nt: TGTGCCAGCTCAGAGGGACAGCACTATGGCTACACCTTC
j_call: TRBJ1-2
cdr3_length: 13
v_call: TRBV18
d_call: TRBD1
clone_size: few

cdr3_aa: CASKDSWNTGELFF
cdr3_nt: TGTGCCAGCAAGGACTCGTGGAACACCGGGGAGCTGTTTTTT
j_call: TRBJ2-2
cdr3_length: 14
v_call: TRBV7-2
d_call: .
clone_size: .

cdr3_aa: CASSPNTAKNIQYF
cdr3_nt: TGTGCCAGCAGCCCTAATACGGCCAAAAACATTCAGTACTTC
j_call: TRBJ2-4
cdr3_length: 14
v_call: TRBV9
d_call: .
clone_size: .

cdr3_aa: CASRDDSPYGYTF
cdr3_nt: TGTGCCAGCAGAGACGACAGTCCATATGGCTACACCTTC
j_call: TRBJ1-2
cdr3_length: 13
v_call: TRBV25-1
d_call: .
clone_size: .

cdr3_aa: CAVSRPGYGYTF
cdr3_nt: TGTGCCGTTTCGCGGCCAGGGTATGGCTACACCTTC
j_call: TRBJ1-2
cdr3_length: 12
v_call: TRBV6-5
d_call: .
clone_size: few

cdr3_aa: CASRYGTTSSYEQYF
cdr3_nt: TGCGCCAGCAGATACGGGACAACCTCCTCCTACGAGCAGTACTTC
j_call: TRBJ2-7
cdr3_length: 15
v_call: TRBV5-1
d_call: .
clone_size: .

cdr3_aa: CASRAYRGIQETQYF
cdr3_nt: TGTGCCAGCAGGGCATACAGGGGGATCCAAGAGACCCAGTACTTC
j_call: TRBJ2-5
cdr3_length: 15
v_call: TRBV28
d_call: TRBD1
clone_size: few

cdr3_aa: CASSDPQGTDTQYF
cdr3_nt: TGCGCCAGCAGCGATCCACAGGGAACAGATACGCAGTATTTT
j_call: TRBJ2-3
cdr3_length: 14
v_call: TRBV5-1
d_call: .
clone_size: .

cdr3_aa: CASSGRDSQETQYF
cdr3_nt: TGTGCCAGTAGTGGCCGGGACTCTCAAGAGACCCAGTACTTC
j_call: TRBJ2-5
cdr3_length: 14
v_call: TRBV19
d_call: .
clone_size: .

cdr3_aa: CSVEEAEETQYF
cdr3_nt: TGCAGCGTTGAAGAGGCTGAAGAGACCCAGTACTTC
j_call: TRBJ2-5
cdr3_length: 12
v_call: TRBV29-1
d_call: .
clone_size: .

cdr3_aa: CASSLKGKPGARQYF
cdr3_nt: TGTGCCAGCAGCTTAAAAGGGAAACCCGGGGCGCGGCAGTACTTC
j_call: TRBJ2-7
cdr3_length: 15
v_call: TRBV7-9
d_call: .
clone_size: .

cdr3_aa: CASSLKSSGSDTQYF
cdr3_nt: TGTGCCAGCAGCTTAAAAAGCAGCGGCTCAGATACGCAGTATTTT
j_call: TRBJ2-3
cdr3_length: 15
v_call: TRBV7-3
d_call: .
clone_size: .

cdr3_aa: CASNLQKFGGTDTQYF
cdr3_nt: TGTGCCAGCAATTTACAGAAATTCGGGGGCACAGATACGCAGTATTTT
j_call: TRBJ2-3
cdr3_length: 16
v_call: TRBV25-1
d_call: .
clone_size: .

cdr3_aa: CASSSGRGATFTDTQYF
cdr3_nt: TGTGCCAGCAGCTCCGGAAGGGGTGCCACCTTCACAGATACGCAGTATTTT
j_call: TRBJ2-3
cdr3_length: 17
v_call: TRBV7-6
d_call: .
clone_size: .

cdr3_aa: CASSPSFRTVYNEQFF
cdr3_nt: TGTGCCAGCAGTCCCTCCTTTAGGACAGTTTACAATGAGCAGTTCTTC
j_call: TRBJ2-1
cdr3_length: 16
v_call: TRBV25-1
d_call: .
clone_size: .

cdr3_aa: CASSMIGGAIGGYTF
cdr3_nt: TGTGCCAGCAGTATGATAGGGGGGGCAATTGGAGGCTACACCTTC
j_call: TRBJ1-2
cdr3_length: 15
v_call: TRBV25-1
d_call: .
clone_size: .

cdr3_aa: CASSSGTVSSYNEQFF
cdr3_nt: TGTGCCAGCAGCTCCGGGACAGTGAGCTCCTACAATGAGCAGTTCTTC
j_call: TRBJ2-1
cdr3_length: 16
v_call: TRBV7-9
d_call: TRBD1
clone_size: .

cdr3_aa: CASSLIWDRQETQYF
cdr3_nt: TGTGCCAGCAGCTTAATATGGGACCGACAAGAGACCCAGTACTTC
j_call: TRBJ2-5
cdr3_length: 15
v_call: TRBV11-3
d_call: .
clone_size: .

cdr3_aa: CASSEWGGETQYF
cdr3_nt: TGTGCCAGCAGTGAATGGGGTGGAGAGACCCAGTACTTC
j_call: TRBJ2-5
cdr3_length: 13
v_call: TRBV25-1
d_call: .
clone_size: few

cdr3_aa: CASSQDPNRVSGYTF
cdr3_nt: TGCGCCAGCAGCCAAGATCCTAACAGGGTTTCCGGCTACACCTTC
j_call: TRBJ1-2
cdr3_length: 15
v_call: TRBV4-3
d_call: .
clone_size: .

cdr3_aa: CASSVAQGTWEQYF
cdr3_nt: TGTGCCAGCAGCGTCGCCCAGGGGACTTGGGAGCAGTACTTC
j_call: TRBJ2-7
cdr3_length: 14
v_call: TRBV9
d_call: .
clone_size: few

cdr3_aa: CASSRQAYEQYF
cdr3_nt: TGTGCCAGCAGCCGACAAGCCTACGAGCAGTACTTC
j_call: TRBJ2-7
cdr3_length: 12
v_call: TRBV7-9
d_call: .
clone_size: few

cdr3_aa: CASSLLSNTGELFF
cdr3_nt: TGCGCCAGCAGCTTGTTGAGCAACACCGGGGAGCTGTTTTTT
j_call: TRBJ2-2
cdr3_length: 14
v_call: TRBV5-1
d_call: .
clone_size: .

cdr3_aa: CASSSGRRSGNTIYF
cdr3_nt: TGTGCCAGCAGTTCCGGGCGACGCTCTGGAAACACCATATATTTT
j_call: TRBJ1-3
cdr3_length: 15
v_call: TRBV6-6
d_call: .
clone_size: .

cdr3_aa: CASSAGQGLAGANVLTF
cdr3_nt: TGTGCCAGCAGCGCGGGACAGGGGCTGGCTGGGGCCAACGTCCTGACTTTC
j_call: TRBJ2-6
cdr3_length: 17
v_call: TRBV9
d_call: TRBD1
clone_size: few

cdr3_aa: CASSDQQGLIETQYF
cdr3_nt: TGTGCCAGCAGTGACCAACAGGGGTTGATAGAGACCCAGTACTTC
j_call: TRBJ2-5
cdr3_length: 15
v_call: TRBV6-1
d_call: TRBD1
clone_size: .

cdr3_aa: CASSFGSSDEQFF
cdr3_nt: TGCGCCAGCAGCTTCGGAAGTTCGGATGAGCAGTTCTTC
j_call: TRBJ2-1
cdr3_length: 13
v_call: TRBV5-1
d_call: .
clone_size: few

cdr3_aa: CASSPLGLAKNIQYF
cdr3_nt: TGCGCCAGCAGCCCCTTGGGACTAGCCAAAAACATTCAGTACTTC
j_call: TRBJ2-4
cdr3_length: 15
v_call: TRBV4-1
d_call: .
clone_size: .

cdr3_aa: CATLVLGGLNTEAFF
cdr3_nt: TGTGCCACATTAGTTTTGGGGGGACTGAACACTGAAGCTTTCTTT
j_call: TRBJ1-1
cdr3_length: 15
v_call: TRBV7-9
d_call: .
clone_size: .

cdr3_aa: CSVRGTPRLNEKLFF
cdr3_nt: TGCAGCGTCAGAGGGACGCCTCGTTTGAATGAAAAACTGTTTTTT
j_call: TRBJ1-4
cdr3_length: 15
v_call: TRBV29-1
d_call: .
clone_size: .

cdr3_aa: CASSLANSYEQYF
cdr3_nt: TGTGCCAGTAGCCTTGCGAATTCCTACGAGCAGTACTTC
j_call: TRBJ2-7
cdr3_length: 13
v_call: TRBV6-5
d_call: .
clone_size: .

cdr3_aa: CASSLRLVSTDTQYF
cdr3_nt: TGTGCCAGCAGCTTACGACTAGTATCTACAGATACGCAGTATTTT
j_call: TRBJ2-3
cdr3_length: 15
v_call: TRBV7-8
d_call: .
clone_size: few

cdr3_aa: CASSVPGQGAQHYGYTF
cdr3_nt: TGTGCCAGCAGTGTACCGGGACAGGGGGCGCAACACTATGGCTACACCTTC
j_call: TRBJ1-2
cdr3_length: 17
v_call: TRBV28
d_call: TRBD1
clone_size: .